This T cell receptor (beta chain) derives from a study of early T cells in non-severe SARS-CoV-2 infection. Study details: The authors sequenced bulk RNA from unsorted whole blood, leaving chains unpaired.

Unique molecular identifiers tagged individual cDNA molecules. TCRdb reprocessed the 5' RACE reads via MiXCR and lists one record per CDR3 protein. The sample has about 60,000 distinct CDR3 sequences, around 9.9% seen once; the top ten hold 1.2%. Overall study results and limits: The VDJdb matching leaned toward anti-spike CD8 responses and overlooked private and CD4 specificities.

This clonotype was seen more than once but under ten times. Its cognate antigen is unknown. V gave up 4 bases and J gave up 2 bases; unmatched junction bases: 8. There are 16 residues in the CDR3. The germline CDR1 and CDR2 sequences are SGHKS and YYEKEE (reference sequence). The receptor was derived from an adult who was a healthcare worker with PCR-confirmed SARS-CoV-2 infection or an uninfected control (not recorded which). The material sequenced was whole blood. V usage is TRBV5-5 and J usage is TRBJ2-3; TRBD1 aligns across 9 bases. The CDR3 spells CASSLRQGETTDTQYF. As DNA, the CDR3 is TGTGCCAGCAGCCTCCGACAGGGGGAGACCACAGATACGCAGTATTTT. Together with reference TRBV5-5 and TRBJ2-3, the CDR3 gives the full variable domain: DAGVTQSPTHLIKTRGQQVTLRCSPISGHKSVSWYQQVLGQGPQFIFQYYEKEERGRGNFPDRFSARQFPNYSSELNVNALLLGDSALYLCASSLRQGETTDTQYFGPGTRLTVL.